The 24 T cell receptor beta chains reported below all come from one sample, sequenced in a study of blood T cells in healthy people across ages. A J-beta primer mix and a sample-barcoded 5' primer were used in a second PCR of roughly 7 to 12 cycles. TCRdb itself ran the 5' RACE reads through MiXCR, one entry per CDR3 protein. The sample holds hundreds of thousands of distinct CDR3 sequences, roughly 20% seen once. Sequencing input: blood. These receptors all stem from a man in his 70s in good health.

A few counts support this clonotype. The gene calls are TRBV29-1 and TRBJ2-7, with D perhaps assigned TRBD1 or TRBD2 (5 bases each). Per the germline V gene, CDR1 is SQVTM and CDR2 is ANQGSEA. With 1 base removed from V and 3 bases from J, the gap between germline ends came to 10 bases. The CDR3 is made up of 13 amino acids. The CDR3, as DNA: TGCAGCGTTGAAGGGGACGGAGACTACGAGCAGTACTTC. The encoded protein is CSVEGDGDYEQYF.

The chain is built from TRBV5-1 and TRBJ2-3, with a weak D call TRBD2 (6 bases). The V end lost 5 bases, the J end lost 0 bases, and 13 bases lay between the germline ends. The CDR3 totals 15 residues. In germline, CDR1 is SGHRS, CDR2 YFSETQ. CDR3 protein: CASRRDWASTDTQYF. The CDR3 nucleotides read TGCGCCAGCAGGCGGGATTGGGCCAGCACAGATACGCAGTATTTT.

A few counts support this clonotype. This sequence joins TRBV10-3 and TRBJ2-5; D not resolved. The DNA matches TRBJ2-1 better at its end, which makes the J call doubtful. Germline CDR1 ENHRY, CDR2 SYGVKD. The CDR3 length is 12 residues. This CDR3 is CAISERASEQFF. The CDR3 nucleotides read TGTGCCATCAGTGAGCGGGCTAGTGAGCAGTTCTTC.

This chain links TRBV7-8 with TRBJ1-1; D unclear. The CDR3 is 15 amino acids. The V end lost 1 base, the J end lost 4 bases, and 13 bases lay between the germline ends. Per the germline V gene, CDR1 is SGHVS and CDR2 is FQNEAQ. As DNA, the CDR3 is TGTGCCAGCAGCTTAGGTCCTGGGCATACCACTGAAGCTTTCTTT. Amino acids: CASSLGPGHTTEAFF.

This clonotype was detected only once. This sequence joins TRBV20-1 and TRBJ2-7; 8 positions match TRBD2. The V and J ends lost 3 bases and 0 bases, in that order; junction bases with no gene match: 10. In germline, CDR1 is DFQATT, CDR2 SNEGSKA (reference sequence). CDR3 length equals 16 residues. CDR3 nucleotides: TGCAGTGCTAGTTTGTCTAGCGGGTCAGTCTCCTACGAGCAGTACTTC. Residues: CSASLSSGSVSYEQYF.

This clonotype was counted many times. This sequence joins TRBV7-8 and TRBJ2-5; 7 bases are shared with TRBD2. The J call may be in error: the DNA end matches TRBJ2-1 better. Germline V gene sequence: CDR1 SGHVS, CDR2 FQNEAQ. The CDR3 is 15 residues long. CDR3 sequence: CASSYGGRVVNEQFF. The CDR3 DNA reads TGTGCCAGCAGCTATGGCGGGAGAGTTGTAAATGAGCAGTTCTTC.

The gene calls are TRBV7-3 and TRBJ2-5; D gene uncertain. The V gene lost 5 bases and the J gene lost 3 bases, with 10 bases spanning the gap. The germline gives CDR1 SGHTA, CDR2 FQGTGA. This CDR3 has 13 amino acids. The CDR3, as DNA: TGTGCCAGCAGCAAAGGGAAGGAAGAGACCCAGTACTTC. Its translation: CASSKGKEETQYF.

This clonotype appeared many times. This rearrangement joins TRBV20-1 to TRBJ2-7; D unresolved. The CDR3 is made up of 15 amino acids. V lost 0 bases to trimming and J lost 0 bases, with 12 bases between them. Germline CDR1 reads DFQATT; CDR2 reads SNEGSKA (reference sequence). The CDR3, as DNA: TGCAGTGCTAGAGATCCAGGCGGAAGCTCCTACGAGCAGTACTTC. Translated: CSARDPGGSSYEQYF.

This clonotype was detected a few times. The chain links TRBV9 to TRBJ2-5; no clear D gene. Trimming pared 0 bases from V and 5 bases from J, leaving 14 bases between. The CDR3 totals 15 residues. Germline CDR1 SGDLS, CDR2 YYNGEE. The CDR3 DNA sequence: TGTGCCAGCAGCGTAGCTGGACGACTCGACGAGACCCAGTACTTC. It encodes CASSVAGRLDETQYF. The full variable domain, rest sourced from reference TRBV9 and TRBJ2-5, is DSGVTQTPKHLITATGQRVTLRCSPRSGDLSVYWYQQSLDQGLQFLIQYYNGEERAKGNILERFSAQQFPDLHSELNLSSLELGDSALYFCASSVAGRLDETQYFGPGTRLLVL.

In nucleotides, the CDR3 is TGCGCCAGCAGCTCTACTAGCGGGAGGGATACGCAGTATTTT. This codes for CASSSTSGRDTQYF. The chain has TRBV5-1 and TRBJ2-3; 12 bases line up with TRBD2. After removal of 3 bases from V and 6 bases from J, the junction contained 2 bases not matched to a gene. CDR1 is SGHRS and CDR2 is YFSETQ in the germline V gene. The CDR3 extends over 14 amino acids.

This clonotype was seen more than once but under ten times. This chain joins TRBV20-1 and TRBJ2-7; D is possibly TRBD2 (5 bases). With 0 bases removed from V and 0 bases from J, the gap between germline ends came to 12 bases. CDR1 and CDR2 from the germline V gene are DFQATT and SNEGSKA (reference sequence). This CDR3 has 15 amino acids. Written as DNA, the CDR3 is TGCAGTGCTAGAGACGGCGGGCTGAGCTCCTACGAGCAGTACTTC. The encoded protein is CSARDGGLSSYEQYF.

Only a few counts were recorded for this clonotype. J is TRBJ2-1 and V is TRBV14; 13 positions agree with TRBD2. Trimming at V came to 3 bases and at J to 7 bases, leaving 6 bases not matched to a gene. The germline gives CDR1 SGHDN, CDR2 FVKESK. The CDR3 loop spans 16 amino acids. The CDR3 DNA reads as TGTGCCAGCAGCCAGATGGGACTAGCGGGGCGTAATGAGCAGTTCTTC. Translated, it gives CASSQMGLAGRNEQFF.

The DNA of the CDR3 is TGTGCCAGCAAGCGTGGAATAGCGGACCAAGAGACCCAGTACTTC. Residues: CASKRGIADQETQYF. The V call is TRBV6-1, the J call TRBJ2-5; D is possibly TRBD2 (6 bases). V was shortened by 7 bases and J by 0 bases, with 15 bases between the two germline ends. The CDR3 spans 15 residues. Germline values: CDR1 MNHNS, CDR2 SASEGT.

Note on this clonotype: One junction end does not reproduce the germline sequence, and a read error may be involved. This chain connects TRBV25-1 to TRBJ2-7; tentatively, D is TRBD1 or TRBD2 (6 bases each). Germline V gene lookup returns CDR1 MGHDK and CDR2 SYGVNS. The CDR3 length is 12 residues. The CDR3, as DNA: TGTGCCAGCGCGGGACACTCCCACGAGCAGTACTTC. Residues: CASAGHSHEQYF.

There are a few counts of this clonotype. The chain couples TRBV7-9 to TRBJ2-3; the D is unclear. V gave up 4 bases and J gave up 5 bases, with 10 bases separating them. This CDR3 has 13 residues. Germline assignment: CDR1 SEHNR and CDR2 FQNEAQ (reference sequence). CDR3 coding DNA: TGTGCCAGCAGCTCCCTCTGGGGAGATACGCAGTATTTT. It codes for CASSSLWGDTQYF. Variable domain in full (rest from reference TRBV7-9 and TRBJ2-3): DTGVSQNPRHKITKRGQNVTFRCDPISEHNRLYWYRQTLGQGPEFLTYFQNEAQLEKSRLLSDRFSAERPKGSFSTLEIQRTEQGDSAMYLCASSSLWGDTQYFGPGTRLTVL.

This clonotype came up a few times. This chain links TRBV11-2 with TRBJ2-1; 9 bases line up with TRBD1. The end of the DNA aligns better with TRBJ2-5, so the J call may be wrong. The CDR3 runs to 13 residues. The germline gives CDR1 SGHAT, CDR2 FQNNGV. The CDR3 loop is CATARDREETQYF. The CDR3 DNA follows: TGTGCCACCGCCCGGGACAGGGAAGAGACCCAGTACTTC.

The genes are TRBV5-5 and TRBJ2-3, with D unresolved. CDR3 length equals 16 residues. Trimming took off 0 bases at V and 0 bases at J, with 11 bases between the two ends. In germline, CDR1 is SGHKS, CDR2 YYEKEE (reference sequence). The CDR3 region has the DNA TGTGCCAGCAGCTTGGCCCCCTGGCTAAGCACAGATACGCAGTATTTT. Translation: CASSLAPWLSTDTQYF.

The genes are TRBV6-1 and TRBJ2-1; 10 bases map to TRBD2. Germline V lookup: CDR1 MNHNS, CDR2 SASEGT. The CDR3 totals 16 residues. J was trimmed by 3 bases and V by 6 bases; bases with no gene match: 8. Here the CDR3 reads CASRGVLAGVYNEQFF. The CDR3 coding sequence is TGTGCCAGCAGAGGCGTCCTAGCGGGAGTCTACAATGAGCAGTTCTTC.

This clonotype was observed a few times. V gene TRBV28 combines with J gene TRBJ1-5; no clear D. Between the trimmed V and J ends, which lost 3 bases and 0 bases, there was a span of 18 bases. Per germline, CDR1 MDHEN and CDR2 SYDVKM. The CDR3 is made up of 18 amino acids. This CDR3 is CASSFRARGYYSNQPQHF. In DNA, the CDR3 is TGTGCCAGCAGTTTTAGAGCTAGAGGTTATTATAGCAATCAGCCCCAGCATTTT.

A few counts support this clonotype. This chain joins TRBV12-3 or TRBV12-4 and TRBJ2-7; D could derive from TRBD1 or TRBD2 (5 bases each). CDR3 length: 14 amino acids. The V gene lost 2 bases and the J gene lost 5 bases, with 13 bases spanning the gap. Written as DNA, the CDR3 is TGTGCCAGCAGTTTACTAGCCAGGGCCAACGAGCAGTACTTC. The encoded protein is CASSLLARANEQYF.

This clonotype was seen more than once but under ten times. The V call is TRBV28, the J call TRBJ1-1; 7 bases fit TRBD1. This CDR3 spans 15 amino acids. In germline, CDR1 is MDHEN, CDR2 SYDVKM. The junction had 11 bases not matched to a gene; V was cut back by 5 bases and J by 5 bases. The CDR3 sequence: CASSTSDRDWTEAFF. CDR3 sequence (DNA): TGTGCCAGCAGTACCTCAGACAGGGATTGGACTGAAGCTTTCTTT. Together with reference TRBV28 and TRBJ1-1, the CDR3 gives the full variable domain: DVKVTQSSRYLVKRTGEKVFLECVQDMDHENMFWYRQDPGLGLRLIYFSYDVKMKEKGDIPEGYSVSREKKERFSLILESASTNQTSMYLCASSTSDRDWTEAFFGQGTRLTVV.

V is TRBV5-5 and J is TRBJ1-1, with unresolved D. V was shortened by 0 bases and J by 1 base, with 7 bases between the two germline ends. This CDR3 has 14 amino acids. Germline-derived CDR1 and CDR2 are SGHKS and YYEKEE (reference sequence). The CDR3 DNA reads as TGTGCCAGCAGCTTGGTGAGGTGGAACACTGAAGCTTTCTTT. Protein: CASSLVRWNTEAFF.

This clonotype was picked up a small number of times. The V call is TRBV6-2 or TRBV6-3, the J call TRBJ1-5; D unclear. The V end was cut by 1 base, the J end by 6 bases, with 4 bases between. Germline-derived CDR1 and CDR2 are MNHEY and SVGEGT. The CDR3 loop spans 12 amino acids. The DNA for the CDR3 is TGTGCCAGCAGTTACTGGGGTCAGCCCCAGCATTTT. It codes for CASSYWGQPQHF.

This clonotype was detected many times. The DNA for the CDR3 is TGTGCCAGCAGTGTGGGGGGAGACCGTTCGAATGAGCAGTTCTTC. Residues: CASSVGGDRSNEQFF. The chain uses TRBV2 and TRBJ2-1; maybe TRBD2 (6 bases). V dropped 4 bases and J dropped 7 bases, with 17 bases sitting between them. Germline values: CDR1 SNHLY, CDR2 FYNNEI. The CDR3 covers 15 residues. The whole variable domain, filled in from reference TRBV2 and TRBJ2-1, reads EPEVTQTPSHQVTQMGQEVILRCVPISNHLYFYWYRQILGQKVEFLVSFYNNEISEKSEIFDDQFSVERPDGSNFTLKIRSTKLEDSAMYFCASSVGGDRSNEQFFGPGTRLTVL.